A selection of T cell receptor beta chains follows, all from one sample in a study of T cell repertoires in cytomegalovirus infection. TCRdb passed the reads through MiXCR, listing each CDR3 protein once. The sample includes 100,000 or so distinct CDR3 sequences, around 45% of them seen just once. No cognate antigen is known for these TCRs. Here the sequenced sample was CD8+ T cells from cultured PBMCs, taken from culture after CMV antigen stimulation. The receptors were gathered from a human donor in good health (CMV status not recorded). Some clones in this sample may be carry-over from other donors' samples. CDR3s include the opening cysteine and the closing phenylalanine or tryptophan. The D gene is left open where the match is weak. Clone size is stated in some rows and not others, as once, few, many or a class when expanded.

cdr3_nt | cdr3_aa | v_call | clone_size | j_call | d_call
TGCGCCAGCAGCTTTCAAGTGGACAGGGATTCGTTTGGCTACACCTTC | CASSFQVDRDSFGYTF | TRBV5-1 | few | TRBJ1-2 | TRBD1
TGTGCCAGCATGGGGGGGTGGACCTACGAGCAGTACTTC | CASMGGWTYEQYF | TRBV12-3/TRBV12-4 | . | TRBJ2-7 | TRBD2
TGTGCCAGCAGCTTATCGACTAGCGGGGTGGGGCATGAGCAGTTCTTC | CASSLSTSGVGHEQFF | TRBV2 | many | TRBJ2-1 | TRBD2
TGCAGCGTTGAACAGGCAGGGGGCCAGACCCAGTACTTC | CSVEQAGGQTQYF | TRBV29-1 | . | TRBJ2-5 | TRBD1
TGCGCCAGCAGCCAAGGAATCACCGGGGAGCTGTTTTTT | CASSQGITGELFF | TRBV4-1 | . | TRBJ2-2 | .
TGCAGTGCTCGGGACAGGGGATCGTTTGGCGGCTACACCTTC | CSARDRGSFGGYTF | TRBV20-1 | few | TRBJ1-2 | TRBD1
TGTGCCAGCAGCTTGGAAACCCTCTATGGCTACACCTTC | CASSLETLYGYTF | TRBV5-5 | . | TRBJ1-2 | .
TGCAGCGTTCGGGGTTACAATGAGCAGTTCTTC | CSVRGYNEQFF | TRBV29-1 | . | TRBJ2-1 | .
TGTGCCAGCAGCTCCCGGCAGCTACTTAACTATGGCTACACCTTC | CASSSRQLLNYGYTF | TRBV7-3 | . | TRBJ1-2 | .
TGTGCCAGCAGCATAGATGCCGGGACAGGGGGCTCCAACTATGGCTACACCTTC | CASSIDAGTGGSNYGYTF | TRBV7-6 | few | TRBJ1-2 | TRBD1
TGTGCCAGCAGTTTGGAGGGGTCACTGTTTTTT | CASSLEGSLFF | TRBV12-3/TRBV12-4 | few | TRBJ1-4 | .
TGTGCCAGCAGCTTAGTGGATGAGCAGTTCTTC | CASSLVDEQFF | TRBV7-2 | many | TRBJ2-1 | .
TGTGCCAGCAGTTTCTTGTCGGGGGTCCCACAAGATACGCAGTATTTT | CASSFLSGVPQDTQYF | TRBV28 | few | TRBJ2-3 | .
TGTGCCAGCAGTCCCGGGACCGGTGAGCAGTTCTTC | CASSPGTGEQFF | TRBV12-3/TRBV12-4 | . | TRBJ2-1 | .
TGTGCCAGCAGAGCCGAATCTATGGGGCCCTCGACCCAAGAGACCCAGTACTTC | CASRAESMGPSTQETQYF | TRBV12-3/TRBV12-4 | few | TRBJ2-5 | .
TGTGCCAGCAGTTTGGTGGGCGGAGGAAACACCATATATTTT | CASSLVGGGNTIYF | TRBV28 | many | TRBJ1-3 | .
TGTGCCAGCAGCTTATCGGCGGGGGGAAATGAGCAGTTCTTC | CASSLSAGGNEQFF | TRBV7-3 | . | TRBJ2-1 | TRBD2
TGTGCCAGTAGTATTGAAAGTGGGAATGAGCAGTTCTTC | CASSIESGNEQFF | TRBV19 | few | TRBJ2-1 | .
TGTGCCAGCAGTTTTTCTGGCCCCGGAGACACCATATATTTT | CASSFSGPGDTIYF | TRBV28 | . | TRBJ1-3 | .
TGTGCCAGCAGCTCAGACAGGGGGACCTACAATGAGCAGTTCTTC | CASSSDRGTYNEQFF | TRBV7-9 | once | TRBJ2-1 | TRBD1
TGTGCCACCTTGGACAGTAGTAATGAAAAACTGTTTTTT | CATLDSSNEKLFF | TRBV7-9 | . | TRBJ1-4 | .
TGTGCCAGCAGCTCCACACAGGGACCCCTCTACGAGCAGTACTTC | CASSSTQGPLYEQYF | TRBV7-9 | . | TRBJ2-7 | .
TGTGCCAGCACCTGGGGCGCTAGCCCTATCACAGATACGCAGTATTTT | CASTWGASPITDTQYF | TRBV12-3/TRBV12-4 | many | TRBJ2-3 | .
TGCAGCGTCGAAGGGGATGCAGATACGCAGTATTTT | CSVEGDADTQYF | TRBV29-1 | . | TRBJ2-3 | .
TGTGCCAGCAGCTTAGAAGGATACCAAGAGACCCAGTACTTC | CASSLEGYQETQYF | TRBV7-9 | medium-sized | TRBJ2-5 | .
TGCAGCGCGCGAAGCGGCTCCTACAATGAGCAGTTCTTC | CSARSGSYNEQFF | TRBV29-1 | few | TRBJ2-1 | .
TGTGCCAGCAGCTCCACCGGCACCGGGGAGCTGTTTTTT | CASSSTGTGELFF | TRBV27 | many | TRBJ2-2 | .
TGTGCCAGCAGCCCAGCTTGGGGAGGGACCTACGAGCAGTACTTC | CASSPAWGGTYEQYF | TRBV5-4 | many | TRBJ2-7 | TRBD2
TGTGCCAGCACCGCCCTAGCGGGGGGCCCAGATACGCAGTATTTT | CASTALAGGPDTQYF | TRBV7-8 | many | TRBJ2-3 | TRBD2
TGTGCCAGCAGTGTTTTAAGCTATGGCTACACCTTC | CASSVLSYGYTF | TRBV25-1 | . | TRBJ1-2 | .
TGTGCCAGCAGAGAATCCGGGACACCTCATAGCTACACCTTC | CASRESGTPHSYTF | TRBV6-2/TRBV6-3 | . | TRBJ1-2 | .
TGTGCCAGCAGCGGTACCGGGACGGAGCCCCAGCATTTT | CASSGTGTEPQHF | TRBV7-6 | few | TRBJ1-5 | .
TGCGCCAGCAGCCAAGGGGATACGGCTAATGAAAAACTGTTTTTT | CASSQGDTANEKLFF | TRBV4-1 | few | TRBJ1-4 | .